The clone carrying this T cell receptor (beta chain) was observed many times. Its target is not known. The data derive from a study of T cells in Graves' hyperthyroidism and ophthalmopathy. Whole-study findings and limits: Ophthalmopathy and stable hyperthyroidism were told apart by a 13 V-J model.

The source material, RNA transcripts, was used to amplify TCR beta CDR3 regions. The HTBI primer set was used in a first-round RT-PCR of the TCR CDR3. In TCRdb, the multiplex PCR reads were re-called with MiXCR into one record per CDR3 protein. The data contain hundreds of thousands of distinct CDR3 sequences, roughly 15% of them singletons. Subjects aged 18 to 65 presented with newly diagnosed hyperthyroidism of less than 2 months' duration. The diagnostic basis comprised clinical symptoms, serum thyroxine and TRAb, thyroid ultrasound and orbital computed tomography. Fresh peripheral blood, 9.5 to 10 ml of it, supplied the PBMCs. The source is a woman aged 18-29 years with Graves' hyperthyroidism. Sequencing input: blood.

The chain's CDR3 is CAWSVLTRGNEQFF. The CDR3 DNA is TGTGCCTGGAGTGTACTGACTAGAGGCAATGAGCAGTTCTTC. V gene TRBV30 combines with J gene TRBJ2-1; TRBD2 is a possible D gene (6 bases). The CDR3 has 14 amino acids. Trimming left V 0 bases short and J 6 bases short, with 12 bases between. Germline loops: CDR1 GTSNPN, CDR2 SVGIG (reference sequence).